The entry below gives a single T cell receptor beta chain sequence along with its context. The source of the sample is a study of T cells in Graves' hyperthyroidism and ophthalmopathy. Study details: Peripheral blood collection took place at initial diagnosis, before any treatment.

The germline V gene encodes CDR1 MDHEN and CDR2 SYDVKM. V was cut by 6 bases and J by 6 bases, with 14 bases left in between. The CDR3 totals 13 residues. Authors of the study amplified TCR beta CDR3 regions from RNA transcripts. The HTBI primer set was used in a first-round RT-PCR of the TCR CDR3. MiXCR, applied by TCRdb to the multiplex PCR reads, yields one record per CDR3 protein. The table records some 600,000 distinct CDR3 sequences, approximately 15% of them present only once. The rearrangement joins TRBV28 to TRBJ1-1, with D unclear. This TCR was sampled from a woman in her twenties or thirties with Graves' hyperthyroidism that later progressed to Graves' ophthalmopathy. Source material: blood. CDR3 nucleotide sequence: TGTGCCAGCAGCCTCTGGGAGGGCGCTGAAGCTTTCTTT. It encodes CASSLWEGAEAFF.